This TCR beta chain comes out of a study of CD8 T cells in ankylosing spondylitis. TCRdb redid the calling of the 5' RACE reads with MiXCR, one entry per CDR3 protein. The repertoire holds around 300,000 distinct CDR3 sequences, about 15% seen once, with less than 1.1% in the top ten. Trimming took off 4 bases at V and 1 base at J, with 10 bases between the two ends. This CDR3 region has 14 residues. The rearrangement uses TRBV12-3 or TRBV12-4 and TRBJ1-1, with D unresolved. The sample consisted of blood, either unsorted or a sorted T cell fraction (not recorded which). This clonotype was sampled from a male donor with ankylosing spondylitis or in good health (not recorded which). CDR3 nucleotides: TGTGCCAGCAGTTCGGCCGCCAAGAACACTGAAGCTTTCTTT. It is translated as CASSSAAKNTEAFF.